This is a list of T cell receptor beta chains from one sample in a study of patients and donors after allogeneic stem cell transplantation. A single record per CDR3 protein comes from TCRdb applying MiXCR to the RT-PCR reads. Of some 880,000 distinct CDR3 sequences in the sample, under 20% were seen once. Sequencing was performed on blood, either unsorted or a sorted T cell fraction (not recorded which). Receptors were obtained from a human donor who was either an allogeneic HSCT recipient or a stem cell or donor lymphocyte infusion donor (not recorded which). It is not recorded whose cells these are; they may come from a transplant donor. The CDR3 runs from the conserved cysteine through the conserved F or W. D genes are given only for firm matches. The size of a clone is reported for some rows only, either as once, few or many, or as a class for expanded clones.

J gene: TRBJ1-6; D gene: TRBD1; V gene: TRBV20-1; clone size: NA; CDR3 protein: CSARDPDRGVLSYNSPLHF; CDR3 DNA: TGCAGTGCTAGAGACCCGGACAGGGGGGTGTTATCCTATAATTCACCCCTCCATTTT
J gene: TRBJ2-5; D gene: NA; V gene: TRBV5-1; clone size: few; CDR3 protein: CASSLVPTGQETQYF; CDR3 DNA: TGCGCCAGCAGCTTGGTACCGACCGGCCAAGAGACCCAGTACTTC
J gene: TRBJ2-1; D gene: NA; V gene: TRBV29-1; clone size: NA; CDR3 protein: CSGMDRGEQFF; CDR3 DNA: TGCAGCGGAATGGACCGGGGGGAGCAGTTCTTC
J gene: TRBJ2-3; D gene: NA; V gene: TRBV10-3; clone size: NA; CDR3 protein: CAISESDGSTDTQYF; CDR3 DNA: TGTGCCATCAGTGAGTCAGACGGGAGCACAGATACGCAGTATTTT
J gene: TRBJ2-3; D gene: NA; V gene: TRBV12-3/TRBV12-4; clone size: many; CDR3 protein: CASSALGDTQYF; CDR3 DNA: TGTGCCAGCAGTGCGCTCGGGGATACGCAGTATTTT
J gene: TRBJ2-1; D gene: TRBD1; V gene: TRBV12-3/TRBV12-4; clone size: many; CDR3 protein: CASRPRKGGLYNEQFF; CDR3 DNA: TGTGCCAGCAGGCCCCGAAAAGGGGGCCTGTACAATGAGCAGTTCTTC
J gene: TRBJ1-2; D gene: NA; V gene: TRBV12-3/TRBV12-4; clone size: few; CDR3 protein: CASSNSGRDKGGYTF; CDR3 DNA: TGTGCCAGCAGTAACTCGGGGAGGGATAAAGGTGGCTACACCTTC
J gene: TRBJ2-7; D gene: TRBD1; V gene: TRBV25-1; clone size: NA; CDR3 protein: CASSDPGQGGVGEQYF; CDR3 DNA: TGTGCCAGCAGTGATCCGGGACAGGGGGGAGTTGGCGAGCAGTACTTC
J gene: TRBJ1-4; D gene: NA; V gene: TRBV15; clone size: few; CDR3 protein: CATSRGGTAFYEKLFF; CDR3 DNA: TGTGCCACCAGCAGAGGAGGGACGGCATTCTATGAAAAACTGTTTTTT
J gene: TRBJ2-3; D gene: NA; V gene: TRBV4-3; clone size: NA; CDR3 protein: CASSQDAGADTQYF; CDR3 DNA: TGCGCCAGCAGCCAAGATGCGGGCGCGGATACGCAGTATTTT
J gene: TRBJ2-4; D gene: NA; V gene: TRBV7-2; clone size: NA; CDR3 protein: CASSWGSRNIQYF; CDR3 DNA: TGTGCCAGCAGCTGGGGATCACGAAACATTCAGTACTTC
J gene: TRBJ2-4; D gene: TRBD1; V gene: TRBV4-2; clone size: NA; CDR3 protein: CASSRDRAPPKNIQYF; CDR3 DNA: TGTGCCAGCAGCCGAGACAGGGCCCCTCCCAAAAACATTCAGTACTTC
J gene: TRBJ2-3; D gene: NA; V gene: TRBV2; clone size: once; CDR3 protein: CASSPQLGTDTQYF; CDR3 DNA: TGTGCCAGCAGTCCCCAGCTTGGGACAGATACGCAGTATTTT
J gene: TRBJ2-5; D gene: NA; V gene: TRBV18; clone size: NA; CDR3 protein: CASSPSSGLEGTQYF; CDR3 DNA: TGTGCCAGCTCTCCATCTTCAGGGCTTGAGGGGACCCAGTACTTC
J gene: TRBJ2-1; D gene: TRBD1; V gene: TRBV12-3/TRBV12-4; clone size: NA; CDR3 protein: CASSHTPDRANEQFF; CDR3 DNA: TGTGCCAGCAGCCACACCCCGGACAGGGCTAATGAGCAGTTCTTC
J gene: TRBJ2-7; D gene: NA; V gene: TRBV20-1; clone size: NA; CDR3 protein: CSARALTPPEQYF; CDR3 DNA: TGCAGTGCTAGAGCTTTAACCCCCCCCGAGCAGTACTTC
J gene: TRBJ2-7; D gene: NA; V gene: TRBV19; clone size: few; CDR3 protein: CASSIGKDGYEQYF; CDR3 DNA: TGTGCCAGTAGTATAGGGAAGGACGGGTACGAGCAGTACTTC
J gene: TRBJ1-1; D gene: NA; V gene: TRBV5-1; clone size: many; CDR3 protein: CASSPVQGSDTEAFF; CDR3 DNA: TGCGCCAGCAGCCCGGTACAGGGATCGGACACTGAAGCTTTCTTT
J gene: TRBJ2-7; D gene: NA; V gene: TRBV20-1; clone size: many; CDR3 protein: CSAREIRPQGIYEQYF; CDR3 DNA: TGCAGTGCTAGAGAGATCCGCCCTCAGGGGATCTACGAGCAGTACTTC
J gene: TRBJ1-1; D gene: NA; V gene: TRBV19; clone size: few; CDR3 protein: CASSIPWGVGNTEAFF; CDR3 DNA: TGTGCCAGTAGTATTCCCTGGGGCGTGGGGAACACTGAAGCTTTCTTT
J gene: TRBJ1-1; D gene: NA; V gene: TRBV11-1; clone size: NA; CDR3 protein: CASSLMRLTGTVNTEAFF; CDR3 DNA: TGTGCCAGCAGCTTAATGCGGTTGACAGGAACTGTGAACACTGAAGCTTTCTTT
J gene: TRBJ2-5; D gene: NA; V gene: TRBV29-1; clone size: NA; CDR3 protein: CSVARRKETQYF; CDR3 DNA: TGCAGCGTTGCTAGGCGGAAAGAGACCCAGTACTTC
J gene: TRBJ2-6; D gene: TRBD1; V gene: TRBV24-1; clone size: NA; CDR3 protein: CATSDQQGYGANVLTF; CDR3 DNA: TGTGCCACCAGTGATCAACAGGGGTATGGGGCCAACGTCCTGACTTTC
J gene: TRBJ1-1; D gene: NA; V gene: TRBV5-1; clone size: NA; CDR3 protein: CASSLERQGRTEAFF; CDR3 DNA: TGCGCCAGCAGCTTGGAGAGGCAGGGCCGAACCGAAGCTTTCTTT
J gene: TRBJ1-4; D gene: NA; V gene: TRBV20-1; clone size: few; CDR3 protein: CSAVKWGEKLFF; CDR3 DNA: TGCAGTGCCGTAAAGTGGGGAGAAAAACTGTTTTTT
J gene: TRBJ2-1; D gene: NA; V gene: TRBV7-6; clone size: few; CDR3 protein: CASSLGTATYYNEQFF; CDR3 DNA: TGTGCCAGCAGCTTAGGGACAGCTACTTATTACAATGAGCAGTTCTTC
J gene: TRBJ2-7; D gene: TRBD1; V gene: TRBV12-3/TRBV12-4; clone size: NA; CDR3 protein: CASSSTGASTYEQYF; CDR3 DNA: TGTGCCAGCAGTTCGACAGGGGCGTCGACCTACGAGCAGTACTTC
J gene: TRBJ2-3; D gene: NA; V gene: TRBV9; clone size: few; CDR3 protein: CASGFRASETDTQYF; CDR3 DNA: TGTGCCAGCGGGTTCAGGGCCAGTGAAACAGATACGCAGTATTTT
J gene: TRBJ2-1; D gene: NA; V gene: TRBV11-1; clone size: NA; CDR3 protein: CASSAEQGVYEFF; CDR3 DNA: TGTGCCAGCAGCGCCGAACAGGGTGTCTATGAGTTCTTC
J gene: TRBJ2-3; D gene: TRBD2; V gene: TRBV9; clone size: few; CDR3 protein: CASSFSSGTSGSTDTQYF; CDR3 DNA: TGTGCCAGCAGCTTCTCTTCCGGGACTAGCGGGAGCACAGATACGCAGTATTTT
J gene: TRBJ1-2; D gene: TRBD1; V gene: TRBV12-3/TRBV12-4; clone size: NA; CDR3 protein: CASSFRDRVYGYTF; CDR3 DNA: TGTGCCAGCAGTTTCCGGGACAGGGTATATGGCTACACCTTC
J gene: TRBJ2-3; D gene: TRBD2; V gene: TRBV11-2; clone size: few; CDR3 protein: CASSPPGLAVTSTDTQYF; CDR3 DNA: TGTGCCAGCAGCCCTCCGGGACTAGCGGTTACTAGCACAGATACGCAGTATTTT
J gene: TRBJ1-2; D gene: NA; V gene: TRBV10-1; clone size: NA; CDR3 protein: CASSWTARGYTF; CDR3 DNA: TGCGCCAGCAGTTGGACAGCTCGGGGCTACACCTTC
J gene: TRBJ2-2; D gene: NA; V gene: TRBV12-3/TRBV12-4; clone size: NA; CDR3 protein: CASSFSTPNTGELFF; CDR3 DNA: TGTGCCAGCAGTTTCTCCACCCCGAACACCGGGGAGCTGTTTTTT
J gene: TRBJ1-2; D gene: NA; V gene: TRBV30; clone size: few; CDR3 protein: CAWRPQRNGYTF; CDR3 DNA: TGTGCCTGGAGACCTCAGCGGAATGGCTACACCTTC
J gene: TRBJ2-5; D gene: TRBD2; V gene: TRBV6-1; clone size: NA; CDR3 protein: CASSPWTSGGRGETQYF; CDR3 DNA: TGTGCCAGCAGTCCTTGGACTAGCGGGGGCCGGGGAGAGACCCAGTACTTC
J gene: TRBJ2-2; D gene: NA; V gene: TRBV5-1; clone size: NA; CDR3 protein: CASSTGPRDTGELFF; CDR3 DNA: TGCGCCAGCAGCACCGGGCCTCGCGACACCGGGGAGCTGTTTTTT
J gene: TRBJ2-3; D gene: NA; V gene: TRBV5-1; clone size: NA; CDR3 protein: CASSLGGTVDTQYF; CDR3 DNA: TGCGCCAGCAGCTTGGGCGGGACGGTAGATACGCAGTATTTT
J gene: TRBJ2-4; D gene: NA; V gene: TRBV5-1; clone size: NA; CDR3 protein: CASSWSRQAGSNIQYF; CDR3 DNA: TGCGCCAGCAGCTGGAGCAGGCAGGCGGGGAGCAACATTCAGTACTTC
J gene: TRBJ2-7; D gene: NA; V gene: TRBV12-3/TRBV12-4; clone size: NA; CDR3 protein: CASSFLISGWGEQYF; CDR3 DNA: TGTGCCAGCAGTTTTTTAATCAGCGGATGGGGCGAGCAGTACTTC
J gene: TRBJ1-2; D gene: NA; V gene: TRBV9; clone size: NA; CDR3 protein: CASSVVDRPNGYTF; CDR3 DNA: TGTGCCAGCAGCGTAGTGGATAGGCCCAATGGCTACACCTTC
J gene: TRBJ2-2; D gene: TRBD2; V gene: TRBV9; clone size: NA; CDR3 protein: CASSVDRREETPDTGELFF; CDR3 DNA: TGTGCCAGCAGCGTAGACAGGCGGGAGGAGACCCCGGACACCGGGGAGCTGTTTTTT
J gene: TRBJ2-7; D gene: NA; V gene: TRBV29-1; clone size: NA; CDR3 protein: CSAAGHNYDEQYF; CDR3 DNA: TGCAGCGCCGCGGGACATAATTACGACGAGCAGTACTTC
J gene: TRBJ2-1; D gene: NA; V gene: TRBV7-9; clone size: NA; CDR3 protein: CASSLRDISYNEQFF; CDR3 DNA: TGTGCCAGCAGCTTAAGGGACATCTCCTACAATGAGCAGTTCTTC
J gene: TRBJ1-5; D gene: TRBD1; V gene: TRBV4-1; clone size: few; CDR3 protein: CASSQGQGVQPQHF; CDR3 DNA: TGCGCCAGCAGCCAGGGACAGGGGGTTCAGCCCCAGCATTTT
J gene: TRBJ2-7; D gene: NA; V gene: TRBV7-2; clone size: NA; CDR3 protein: CANPGRRARRNEQYF; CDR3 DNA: TGTGCCAATCCTGGCCGACGGGCCCGTAGGAACGAGCAGTACTTC
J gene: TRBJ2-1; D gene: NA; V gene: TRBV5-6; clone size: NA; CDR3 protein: CASSSLDSNNEQFF; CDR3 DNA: TGTGCCAGCAGCTCCTTGGACTCGAACAATGAGCAGTTCTTC
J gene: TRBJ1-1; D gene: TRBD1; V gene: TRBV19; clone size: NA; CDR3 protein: CASSRGDRMNTEAFF; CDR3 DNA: TGTGCCAGTAGTCGTGGGGACAGGATGAACACTGAAGCTTTCTTT